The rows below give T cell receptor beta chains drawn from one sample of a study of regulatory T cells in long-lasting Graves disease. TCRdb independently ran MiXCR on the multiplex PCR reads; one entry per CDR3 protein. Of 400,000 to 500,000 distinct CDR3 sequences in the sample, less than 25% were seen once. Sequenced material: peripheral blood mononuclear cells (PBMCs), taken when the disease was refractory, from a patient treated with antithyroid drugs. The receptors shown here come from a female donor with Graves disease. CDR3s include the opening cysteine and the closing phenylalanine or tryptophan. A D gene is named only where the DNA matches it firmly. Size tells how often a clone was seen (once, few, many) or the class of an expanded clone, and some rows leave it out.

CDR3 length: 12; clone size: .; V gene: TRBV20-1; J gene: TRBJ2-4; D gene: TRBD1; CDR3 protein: CSAEGQKNIQYF; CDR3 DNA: TGCAGTGCTGAGGGACAGAAAAACATTCAGTACTTC
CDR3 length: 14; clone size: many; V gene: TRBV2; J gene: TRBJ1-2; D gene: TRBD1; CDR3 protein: CASKVTRDRAGYTF; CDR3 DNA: TGTGCCAGCAAGGTTACGCGGGACAGGGCTGGCTACACCTTC
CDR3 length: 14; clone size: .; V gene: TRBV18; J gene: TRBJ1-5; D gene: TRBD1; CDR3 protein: CASSPDRAVQPQHF; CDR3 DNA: TGTGCCAGCTCACCCGACAGGGCTGTCCAGCCCCAGCATTTT
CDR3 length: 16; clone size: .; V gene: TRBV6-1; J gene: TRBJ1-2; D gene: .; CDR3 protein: CASSSRASGLPYGYTF; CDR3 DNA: TGTGCCAGCAGTAGCCGGGCCTCAGGGTTGCCGTATGGCTACACCTTC
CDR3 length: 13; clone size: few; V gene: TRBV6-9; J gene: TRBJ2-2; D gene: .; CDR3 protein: CASSYTPAGELFF; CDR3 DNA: TGTGCCAGCAGTTACACCCCTGCCGGGGAGCTGTTTTTT
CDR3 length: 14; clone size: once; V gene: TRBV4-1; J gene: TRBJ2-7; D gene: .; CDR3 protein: CASSQYQSSYEQYF; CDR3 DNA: TGCGCCAGCAGCCAATATCAGAGCTCCTACGAGCAGTACTTC
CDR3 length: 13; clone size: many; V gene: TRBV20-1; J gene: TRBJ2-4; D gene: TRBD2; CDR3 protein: CSARRPGRNIQYF; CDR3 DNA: TGCAGTGCTAGACGACCCGGGAGGAACATTCAGTACTTC
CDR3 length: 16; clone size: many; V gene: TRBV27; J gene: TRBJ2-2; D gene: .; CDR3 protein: CASKVSQQTRTGELFF; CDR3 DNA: TGTGCCAGCAAAGTGTCCCAACAGACAAGAACCGGGGAGCTGTTTTTT
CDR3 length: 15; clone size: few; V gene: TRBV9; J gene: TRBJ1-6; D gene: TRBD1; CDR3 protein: CASSVEDRVNSPLHF; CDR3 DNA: TGTGCCAGCAGCGTAGAGGACAGGGTTAATTCACCCCTCCACTTT
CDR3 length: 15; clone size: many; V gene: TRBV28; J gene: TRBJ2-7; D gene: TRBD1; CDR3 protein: CASSPRDRVSHEQYF; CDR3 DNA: TGTGCCAGCAGTCCCCGGGACAGGGTGTCCCACGAGCAGTACTTC
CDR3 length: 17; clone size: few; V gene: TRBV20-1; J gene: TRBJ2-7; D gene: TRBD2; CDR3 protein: CSAIGTSGLGDSYEQYF; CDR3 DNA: TGCAGTGCTATCGGGACTAGCGGCCTTGGGGACTCCTACGAGCAGTACTTC
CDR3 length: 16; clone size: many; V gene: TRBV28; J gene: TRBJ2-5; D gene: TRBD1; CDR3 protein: CASSLFGTGWAETQYF; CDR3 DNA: TGTGCCAGCAGTTTATTTGGGACAGGATGGGCAGAGACCCAGTACTTC
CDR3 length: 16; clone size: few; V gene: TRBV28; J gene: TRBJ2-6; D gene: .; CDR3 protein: CASSPTKPSGANVLTF; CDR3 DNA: TGTGCCAGCAGTCCAACCAAGCCCTCTGGGGCCAACGTCCTGACTTTC
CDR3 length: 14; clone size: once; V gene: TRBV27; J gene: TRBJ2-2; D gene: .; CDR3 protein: CASRGGALTGELFF; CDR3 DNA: TGTGCCAGCAGGGGGGGCGCTCTCACCGGGGAGCTGTTTTTT
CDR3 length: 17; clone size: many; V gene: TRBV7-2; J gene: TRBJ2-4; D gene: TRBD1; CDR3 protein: CASRQLRGRMAKNIQYF; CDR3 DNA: TGTGCCAGCAGGCAACTCAGGGGGCGAATGGCCAAAAACATTCAGTACTTC
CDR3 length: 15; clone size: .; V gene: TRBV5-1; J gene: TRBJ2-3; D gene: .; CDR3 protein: CASSSGTSRADTQYF; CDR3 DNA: TGCGCCAGCAGCTCCGGGACAAGCCGCGCAGATACGCAGTATTTT
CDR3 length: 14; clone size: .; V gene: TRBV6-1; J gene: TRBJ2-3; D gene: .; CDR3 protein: CASRRGTSTDTQYF; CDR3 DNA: TGTGCCAGCAGGCGCGGGACTAGCACAGATACGCAGTATTTT
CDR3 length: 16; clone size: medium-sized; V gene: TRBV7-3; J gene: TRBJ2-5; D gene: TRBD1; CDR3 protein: CASSLGTVPRQETQYF; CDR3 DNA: TGTGCCAGCAGCTTAGGGACAGTCCCCCGACAAGAGACCCAGTACTTC
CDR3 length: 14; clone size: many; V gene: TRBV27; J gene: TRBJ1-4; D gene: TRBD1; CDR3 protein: CASSLVTGDEKLFF; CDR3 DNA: TGTGCCAGCAGTTTAGTGACAGGGGATGAAAAACTGTTTTTT
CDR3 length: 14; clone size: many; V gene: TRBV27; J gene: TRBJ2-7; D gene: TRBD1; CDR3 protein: CASRPGQGAHEQYF; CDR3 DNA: TGTGCCAGCAGGCCGGGACAGGGGGCCCACGAGCAGTACTTC
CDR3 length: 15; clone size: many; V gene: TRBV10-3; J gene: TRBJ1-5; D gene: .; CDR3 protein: CAISEGSGSNQPQHF; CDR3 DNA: TGTGCCATCAGTGAAGGGAGCGGGAGCAATCAGCCCCAGCATTTT
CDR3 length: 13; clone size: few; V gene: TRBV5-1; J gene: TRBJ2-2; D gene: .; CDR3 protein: CASSFKRTGELFF; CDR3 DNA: TGCGCCAGCAGCTTTAAGAGGACCGGGGAGCTGTTTTTT
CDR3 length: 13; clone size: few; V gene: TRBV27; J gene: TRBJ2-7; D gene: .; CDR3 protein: CASSWGRNREQYF; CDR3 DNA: TGTGCCAGCAGCTGGGGCCGAAATAGGGAGCAGTACTTC
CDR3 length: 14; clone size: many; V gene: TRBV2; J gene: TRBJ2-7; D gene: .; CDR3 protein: CASSEGGLPYEQYF; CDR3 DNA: TGTGCCAGCAGTGAAGGCGGGCTACCCTACGAGCAGTACTTC
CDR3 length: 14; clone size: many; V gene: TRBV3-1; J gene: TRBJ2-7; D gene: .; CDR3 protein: CASSPSLVAGEQYF; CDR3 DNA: TGTGCCAGCAGCCCCAGTTTGGTCGCGGGCGAGCAGTACTTC
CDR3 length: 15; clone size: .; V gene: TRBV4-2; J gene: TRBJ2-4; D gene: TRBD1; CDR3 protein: CASSQDSTGENIQYF; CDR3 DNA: TGTGCCAGCAGCCAAGACTCAACAGGGGAAAACATTCAGTACTTC
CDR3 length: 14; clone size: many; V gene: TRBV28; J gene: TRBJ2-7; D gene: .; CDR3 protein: CASRPDRISYEQYF; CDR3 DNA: TGTGCCAGCAGACCAGACAGGATCTCCTACGAGCAGTACTTC
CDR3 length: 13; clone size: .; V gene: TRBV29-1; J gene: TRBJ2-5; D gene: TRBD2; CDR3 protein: CSVPGLAEETQYF; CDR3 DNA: TGCAGCGTCCCCGGACTAGCGGAAGAGACCCAGTACTTC
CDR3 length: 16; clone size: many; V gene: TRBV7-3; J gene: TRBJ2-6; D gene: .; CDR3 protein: CASSLNGRAGANVLTF; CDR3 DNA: TGTGCCAGCAGCTTAAACGGCAGGGCTGGGGCCAACGTCCTGACTTTC
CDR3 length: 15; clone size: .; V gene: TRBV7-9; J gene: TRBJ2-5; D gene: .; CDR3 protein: CASSFHVGGMETQYF; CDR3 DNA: TGTGCCAGCAGCTTCCACGTGGGGGGCATGGAGACCCAGTACTTC
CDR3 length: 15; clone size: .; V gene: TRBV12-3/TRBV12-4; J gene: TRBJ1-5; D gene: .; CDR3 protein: CASSFRTGGNQPQHF; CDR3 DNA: TGTGCCAGCAGTTTCCGGACGGGTGGCAATCAGCCCCAGCATTTT
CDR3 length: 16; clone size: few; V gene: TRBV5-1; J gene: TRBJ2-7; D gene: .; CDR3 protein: CASSFEGPQRSYEQYF; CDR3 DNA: TGCGCCAGCAGCTTTGAGGGTCCTCAACGGTCCTACGAGCAGTACTTC
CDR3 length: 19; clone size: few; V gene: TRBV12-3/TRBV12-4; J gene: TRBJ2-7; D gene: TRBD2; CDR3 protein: CASSLLMAITGTTSYEQYF; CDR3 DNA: TGTGCCAGCAGTCTACTTATGGCCATTACCGGGACTACATCCTACGAGCAGTACTTC
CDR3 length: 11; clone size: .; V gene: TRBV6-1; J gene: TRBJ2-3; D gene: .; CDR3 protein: CASSEPDTQYF; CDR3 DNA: TGTGCCAGCAGTGAACCAGATACGCAGTATTTT
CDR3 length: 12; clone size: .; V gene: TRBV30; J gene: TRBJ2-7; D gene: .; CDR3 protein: CAWSPGAYEQYF; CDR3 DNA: TGTGCCTGGAGTCCGGGAGCCTACGAGCAGTACTTC
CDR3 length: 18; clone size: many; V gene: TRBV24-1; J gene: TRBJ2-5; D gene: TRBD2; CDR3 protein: CATSDLLGSGRLEETQYF; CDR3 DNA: TGTGCCACCAGTGATTTGCTAGGTAGCGGGAGGCTCGAGGAGACCCAGTACTTC
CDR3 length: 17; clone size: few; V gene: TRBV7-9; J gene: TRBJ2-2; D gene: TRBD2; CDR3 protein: CASSPSVGGRNTGELFF; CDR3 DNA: TGTGCCAGCAGCCCCTCGGTGGGCGGGAGGAACACCGGGGAGCTGTTTTTT
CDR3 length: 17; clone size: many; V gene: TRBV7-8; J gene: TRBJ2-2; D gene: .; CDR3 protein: CASSRGPTSWRTGELFF; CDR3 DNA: TGTGCCAGCAGCCGGGGACCGACTTCCTGGAGGACCGGGGAGCTGTTTTTT
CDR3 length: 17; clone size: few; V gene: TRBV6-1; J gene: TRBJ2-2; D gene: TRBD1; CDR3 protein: CASSTDRAILNTGELFF; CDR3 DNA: TGTGCCAGCAGTACAGACAGGGCCATACTCAACACCGGGGAGCTGTTTTTT
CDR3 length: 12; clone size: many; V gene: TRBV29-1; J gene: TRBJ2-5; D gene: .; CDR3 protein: CSVVGDVETQYF; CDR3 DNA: TGCAGCGTTGTGGGGGATGTGGAGACCCAGTACTTC
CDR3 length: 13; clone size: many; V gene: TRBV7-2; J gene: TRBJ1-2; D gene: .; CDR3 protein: CASSFDMNYGYTF; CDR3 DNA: TGTGCCAGCAGCTTCGATATGAACTATGGCTACACCTTC
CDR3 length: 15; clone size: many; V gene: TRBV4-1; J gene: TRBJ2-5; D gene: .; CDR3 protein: CASSQEWGDLETQYF; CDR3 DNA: TGCGCCAGCAGCCAAGAATGGGGGGATCTCGAGACCCAGTACTTC
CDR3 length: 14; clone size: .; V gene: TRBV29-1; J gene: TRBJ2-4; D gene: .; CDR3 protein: CSVEDGQGNNIQYF; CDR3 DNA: TGCAGCGTTGAAGATGGGCAGGGTAACAACATTCAGTACTTC
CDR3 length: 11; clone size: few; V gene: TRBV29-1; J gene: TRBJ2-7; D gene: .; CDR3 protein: CSVDSVGEQYF; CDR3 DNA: TGCAGCGTTGATAGTGTGGGGGAGCAGTACTTC
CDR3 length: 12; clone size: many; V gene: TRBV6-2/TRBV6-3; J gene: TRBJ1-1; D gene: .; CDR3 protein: CASSSGYTEAFF; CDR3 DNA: TGTGCCAGCAGTTCGGGATACACTGAAGCTTTCTTT
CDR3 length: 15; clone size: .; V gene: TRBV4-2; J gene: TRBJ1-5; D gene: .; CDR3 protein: CASSHSLGIDQPQHF; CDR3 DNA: TGTGCCAGCAGCCATTCCCTCGGGATCGATCAGCCCCAGCATTTT
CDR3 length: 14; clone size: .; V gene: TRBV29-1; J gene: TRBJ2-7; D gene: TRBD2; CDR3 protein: CSVEGTSGSNEQYF; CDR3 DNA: TGCAGCGTTGAAGGGACTAGCGGGAGTAACGAGCAGTACTTC
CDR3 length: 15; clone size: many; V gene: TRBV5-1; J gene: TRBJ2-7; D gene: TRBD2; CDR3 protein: CASSLLAGGAYEQYF; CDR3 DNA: TGCGCCAGCAGCTTGCTAGCGGGAGGAGCATACGAGCAGTACTTC
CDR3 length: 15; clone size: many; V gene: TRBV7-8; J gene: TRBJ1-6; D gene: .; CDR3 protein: CASSRSRSYNSPLHF; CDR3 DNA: TGTGCCAGCAGCAGATCGCGCAGTTATAATTCACCCCTCCACTTT
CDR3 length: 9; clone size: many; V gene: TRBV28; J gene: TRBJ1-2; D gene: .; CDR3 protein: CASGKGYTF; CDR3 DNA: TGTGCCAGCGGTAAAGGATACACCTTC
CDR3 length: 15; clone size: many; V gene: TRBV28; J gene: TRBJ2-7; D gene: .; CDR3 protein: CASSLVGTLIYEQYF; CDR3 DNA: TGTGCCAGCAGTTTGGTAGGGACTTTAATTTACGAGCAGTACTTC